The 24 T cell receptor beta chains listed next were all sequenced from one sample in a study of T-cell reconstitution after alpha-beta-depleted transplantation in children (dated by TCRdb to the mid-2010s). Libraries were prepared through PCR. TCRdb shows the sequencer as Illumina HiSeq 2500. Molecular barcoding was employed in the preparation of TCR libraries, with unique molecular identifiers being used to normalize TCRbeta repertoire quantification. TCRdb trimmed public reads at Q25 via fastp, called clones via MiXCR and kept in-frame beta chains. Duplicate CDR3 protein sequences are folded into a single record with the most common DNA and genes. The sample table records fewer than 1 million distinct CDR3 sequences; approximately 15% of these occur just once. The ten largest make up approximately 5% of the sample. The sample's treatment or condition label, decoded: allogeneic hematopoietic cell transplantation with graft depleted of TCRalphabeta T cells and CD19 B cells.

The sample in question was PBMCs, mostly from graft donor cells, obtained 360 days after TCRalphabeta/CD19-depleted stem cell transplant. Receptor source: a male patient younger than 18 who had a stem cell transplant for acute lymphoblastic leukemia, so the T cells may come from the graft donor.

The chain combines TRBV7-9 with TRBJ2-1, with D unresolved. Germline V gives CDR1 SEHNR, CDR2 FQNEAQ (reference sequence). CDR3 length: 13 residues. Between the trimmed V and J ends, which lost 6 bases and 2 bases, there was a span of 8 bases. The CDR3 reads CASSGPAYNEQFF. CDR3 nucleotide sequence: TGTGCCAGCAGTGGTCCCGCCTACAATGAGCAGTTCTTC.

This clonotype was recorded many times. The V call is TRBV3-1, the J call TRBJ1-1; D is perhaps TRBD1 (5 bases). The length of the CDR3 is 14 residues. Trimming removed 5 bases at V and 0 bases at J, with 10 bases between. Germline CDR1 is LGHDT and CDR2 is YNNKEL (reference sequence). The CDR3, as DNA: TGTGCCAGCAGCAAGGGGTACATGAACACTGAAGCTTTCTTT. Encoded protein: CASSKGYMNTEAFF.

The V gene is TRBV18, the J gene TRBJ2-1; D uncertain. This CDR3 is 14 amino acids long. The germline V gene encodes CDR1 KGHSH and CDR2 LQKENI. With 5 bases removed from V and 7 bases from J, the gap between germline ends came to 15 bases. The CDR3 DNA follows: TGTGCCAGCTCATTGACCCAACAGTCAAATGAGCAGTTCTTC. Amino acids: CASSLTQQSNEQFF.

This clonotype was seen a handful of times. The chain links TRBV12-3 or TRBV12-4 to TRBJ1-1; 7 bases map to TRBD1. The CDR3 runs to 11 residues. Unmatched junction bases numbered 7, after V lost 8 bases and J lost 10 bases. CDR3 in amino acids: CASRQGPAAFF. In DNA, the CDR3 is TGTGCCAGCCGACAGGGACCTGCAGCTTTCTTT.

The rearrangement joins TRBV4-1 to TRBJ2-7; D is possibly TRBD1 or TRBD2 (5 bases each). V was cut by 1 base and J by 4 bases, with 20 bases left in between. CDR1 and CDR2 (germline): MGHRA, YSYEKL. The CDR3 is 17 amino acids. The CDR3 sequence is CASSQGGSGTAFYEQYF. CDR3 nucleotide sequence: TGCGCCAGCAGCCAAGGGGGCTCCGGGACCGCCTTTTACGAGCAGTACTTC.

The CDR3 spells CASSFPRNTEAFF. The CDR3 region has the DNA TGCGCCAGCAGCTTTCCCCGGAACACTGAAGCTTTCTTT. J is TRBJ1-1 and V is TRBV5-1; D not resolved. The ends were cut back, 2 bases at V and 1 base at J, with 6 bases in the middle. This CDR3 contains 13 residues. Germline V lookup: CDR1 SGHRS, CDR2 YFSETQ.

This clonotype was seen a handful of times. The chain carries TRBV12-3 or TRBV12-4 and TRBJ2-2; 8 bases fit TRBD2. The CDR3 has 14 amino acids. The V and J ends lost 10 bases and 6 bases, in that order; junction bases with no gene match: 10. The CDR3 nucleotides read TGTGCCACCTTCAGGAGCGGGAGTTCCGGGGAGCTGTTTTTT. It codes for CATFRSGSSGELFF.

The genes are TRBV12-3 or TRBV12-4 and TRBJ1-2; D gene unclear. The V gene lost 1 base and the J gene lost 8 bases, with 5 bases spanning the gap. The CDR3 covers 11 residues. This CDR3 is CASSLGFGYTF. CDR3 nucleotide sequence: TGTGCCAGCAGTTTAGGCTTCGGCTACACCTTC.

DNA for the CDR3: TGCAGTGCTGGCAGGACAGTCCGGGATGAGACCCAGTACTTC. Translation gives CSAGRTVRDETQYF. The V gene is TRBV20-1, the J gene TRBJ2-5; TRBD1 might be the D (6 bases). With 5 bases removed from V and 5 bases from J, the gap between germline ends came to 18 bases. Germline CDR1 is DFQATT and CDR2 is SNEGSKA (reference sequence). The CDR3 spans 14 residues.

This clonotype appeared many times. The J gene is TRBJ2-1, the V gene TRBV2; 7 nucleotides agree with TRBD2. Germline-derived CDR1 and CDR2 are SNHLY and FYNNEI. This CDR3 contains 12 residues. The DNA of the CDR3 is TGTGCTTGGGACTACCCCGGTTATGAGCAGTTCTTC. This translates into CAWDYPGYEQFF. Full variable domain (missing parts from reference TRBV2 and TRBJ2-1): EPEVTQTPSHQVTQMGQEVILRCVPISNHLYFYWYRQILGQKVEFLVSFYNNEISEKSEIFDDQFSVERPDGSNFTLKIRSTKLEDSAMYFCAWDYPGYEQFFGPGTRLTVL.

The sample holds many counts of this clonotype. The V gene is TRBV29-1, the J gene TRBJ1-5; a weak D match, TRBD1 (6 bases). Germline V gene lookup returns CDR1 SQVTM and CDR2 ANQGSEA. With 4 bases removed from V and 7 bases from J, the gap between germline ends came to 14 bases. The CDR3 is 13 amino acids. The CDR3: CSVVQGPRQPQHF. For the CDR3, the DNA is TGCAGCGTTGTACAGGGACCAAGGCAGCCCCAGCATTTT.

In this sample, this clonotype turned up a few times. The rearrangement links TRBV6-2 or TRBV6-3 to TRBJ1-6; no clear D gene. The CDR3 totals 13 residues. CDR1 and CDR2 (germline): MNHEY, SVGEGT. The V end lost 2 bases, the J end lost 10 bases, and 9 bases lay between the germline ends. CDR3 DNA sequence: TGTGCCAGCAGTTACGGTCTGGGCTCACCCCTCCACTTT. Translating it yields CASSYGLGSPLHF.

V gene TRBV5-5 combines with J gene TRBJ1-6; D call uncertain. The V and J ends lost 0 bases and 7 bases respectively, with 14 bases between them. The CDR3 consists of 16 residues. Germline V CDR1 and CDR2: SGHKS, YYEKEE (reference sequence). CDR3 sequence: CASSLVAAEANSPLHF. CDR3 nucleotides: TGTGCCAGCAGCTTGGTGGCAGCGGAGGCGAATTCACCCCTCCACTTT.

The chain carries TRBV27 and TRBJ1-1, with D tentatively TRBD1 (6 bases). Germline loops: CDR1 MNHEY, CDR2 SMNVEV (reference sequence). V lost 4 bases, J lost 4 bases, and 13 bases lay in between. The length of the CDR3 is 14 residues. CDR3 DNA: TGTGCCAGCAGTTCGCAGGGGTTATCCACTGAAGCTTTCTTT. Translating it yields CASSSQGLSTEAFF.

This chain connects TRBV6-5 to TRBJ2-7; 7 nucleotides align to TRBD1. The CDR3 covers 14 residues. The germline V gene encodes CDR1 MNHEY and CDR2 SVGAGI. With V trimmed by 0 bases and J by 5 bases, 4 bases remained unmatched. The CDR3 bases are TGTGCCAGCAGTTACTCGACAGGGTCCCACGAGCAGTACTTC. Its translation: CASSYSTGSHEQYF.

This clonotype was observed a handful of times. This rearrangement joins TRBV19 to TRBJ1-5; D uncertain. This CDR3 has 15 amino acids. Between the trimmed V and J ends, which lost 3 bases and 0 bases, there was a span of 9 bases. The V gene's germline CDR1 is LNHDA and CDR2 SQIVND (reference sequence). The CDR3 bases are TGTGCCAGTAGTATCGGTCAGCATAGCAATCAGCCCCAGCATTTT. It is translated as CASSIGQHSNQPQHF.

This clonotype appeared a single time. The chain is built from TRBV20-1 and TRBJ2-2, with D unclear. Germline V gene lookup returns CDR1 DFQATT and CDR2 SNEGSKA (reference sequence). Trimming took 6 bases from V and 6 from J, leaving 17 bases between them. This CDR3 has 14 amino acids. The CDR3 loop is CSASKTGIPGELFF. The CDR3 coding sequence is TGCAGTGCATCGAAGACTGGGATCCCCGGGGAGCTGTTTTTT.

This clonotype has just a few counts. The chain carries TRBV4-1 and TRBJ2-2; D is perhaps TRBD2 (6 bases). CDR3 length equals 18 residues. The V and J ends lost 0 bases and 1 base respectively, with 15 bases between them. Germline V gives CDR1 MGHRA, CDR2 YSYEKL. CDR3 sequence (DNA): TGCGCCAGCAGCCAAGAGCTGACGGGCGGGGTGAACACCGGGGAGCTGTTTTTT. Its translation is CASSQELTGGVNTGELFF.

This clonotype was seen ten or more times. The rearrangement links TRBV29-1 to TRBJ2-1, with a tentative D call TRBD1 (8 bases). The CDR3 is 15 amino acids. CDR1 is SQVTM, CDR2 ANQGSEA, per germline. Trimming took off 5 bases at V and 9 bases at J, with 23 bases between the two ends. CDR3 loop: CSVNGLEGQVREQFF. The CDR3 DNA follows: TGCAGCGTTAACGGACTAGAGGGACAGGTTCGTGAGCAGTTCTTC.

This clonotype was detected a few times. The chain recombines TRBV20-1 with TRBJ1-1, with D perhaps TRBD1 (5 bases). Per the germline V gene, CDR1 is DFQATT and CDR2 is SNEGSKA (reference sequence). This CDR3 spans 15 amino acids. V was trimmed by 1 base and J by 6 bases, leaving 18 bases between them. CDR3 sequence (DNA): TGCAGTGCTAGAGGGGGCCCTGGTGTATGGCCTGAAGCTTTCTTT. This gives the protein CSARGGPGVWPEAFF.

This clonotype was seen only a few times. The chain carries TRBV29-1 and TRBJ2-1; D remains unclear. Germline-derived CDR1 and CDR2 are SQVTM and ANQGSEA. Trimming removed 4 bases from V and 10 bases from J, with 8 bases in between. The CDR3 loop spans 10 amino acids. The CDR3 region has the DNA TGCAGCGTTGGGACGGCGGAGCAGTTCTTC. Translated, it gives CSVGTAEQFF.

The J gene is TRBJ2-4, the V gene TRBV18; 12 bases fit TRBD2. The junction had 15 bases not matched to a gene; V was cut back by 3 bases and J by 15 bases. This CDR3 is built from 16 residues. The germline V gene encodes CDR1 KGHSH and CDR2 LQKENI. The CDR3 nucleotides are TGTGCCAGCTCACCCCGATTCGGGACTAGCGGGCACAGTAGGTACTTC. Amino acids: CASSPRFGTSGHSRYF.

V usage is TRBV7-3 and J usage is TRBJ2-1; no reliable D call. Trimming took off 5 bases at V and 1 base at J, with 6 bases between the two ends. This CDR3 spans 13 amino acids. Germline V gene sequence: CDR1 SGHTA, CDR2 FQGTGA. The DNA of the CDR3 is TGTGCCAGCAGCCCCATGTCCTACAATGAGCAGTTCTTC. Translated, it gives CASSPMSYNEQFF.

This clonotype was observed a handful of times. This chain links TRBV29-1 with TRBJ2-5; tentatively, D is TRBD2 (6 bases). This CDR3 is 12 amino acids long. CDR1 and CDR2 from the germline V gene are SQVTM and ANQGSEA. The V end lost 6 bases, the J end lost 5 bases, and 13 bases lay between the germline ends. This CDR3 reads CSVAGGFETQYF. DNA of the CDR3: TGCAGCGTAGCCGGGGGATTCGAGACCCAGTACTTC.